This is a list of T cell receptor beta chains from one sample in a study of T cells expressing NK-cell markers. Following a re-call of the 5' RACE reads, TCRdb has one entry per CDR3 protein and lacks DNA. The sample table includes 350,000 to 400,000 distinct CDR3 sequences. Material: blood T cells: a sorted CD56 or NKG2C T cell subset, CD4+ or CD8+ T cells, or bulk PBMC T cells (not recorded which). The receptor set was obtained from a woman between 50 and 59 years old in good health. CDR3s include the opening cysteine and the closing phenylalanine or tryptophan.

v_call: TRBV14; j_call: TRBJ2-1; cdr3_aa: CASSQDLGAYEQFF
v_call: TRBV5-1; j_call: TRBJ1-2; cdr3_aa: CASSSPGTRGGYTF
v_call: TRBV5-1; j_call: TRBJ2-5; cdr3_aa: CASSSGYTGTSEETQYF
v_call: TRBV7-9; j_call: TRBJ1-1; cdr3_aa: CASTSWQGGIEGDEAFF
v_call: TRBV10-1; j_call: TRBJ2-7; cdr3_aa: CASGKAGVDEQYF
v_call: TRBV29-1; j_call: TRBJ2-2; cdr3_aa: CSAARAGELFF
v_call: TRBV12-3/TRBV12-4; j_call: TRBJ2-1; cdr3_aa: CASSPSSSYNEQFF
v_call: TRBV20-1; j_call: TRBJ2-1; cdr3_aa: CSARLRGLARGNEQFF
v_call: TRBV5-1; j_call: TRBJ2-7; cdr3_aa: CASREAGVKSYEQYF
v_call: TRBV9; j_call: TRBJ2-5; cdr3_aa: CASSVEGLQQETQYF
v_call: TRBV21-1; j_call: TRBJ1-5; cdr3_aa: CASSWASNQPQHF
v_call: TRBV29-1; j_call: TRBJ2-5; cdr3_aa: CSGQGVQETQYF
v_call: TRBV5-1; j_call: TRBJ2-1; cdr3_aa: CASSREILQGNNELFF
v_call: TRBV9; j_call: TRBJ2-5; cdr3_aa: CASSVDPDRGLQETQYF
v_call: TRBV12-3/TRBV12-4; j_call: TRBJ2-1; cdr3_aa: CASSLSGTNSEQFF
v_call: TRBV5-1; j_call: TRBJ2-3; cdr3_aa: CASSFGVGGFTDTQYF